These 10 T cell receptor beta chains originate from one sample sequenced in a study of vaccination effects on CD4 cells after COVID-19. The assay was immunoSEQ multiplex PCR, and TCRdb's table has in-frame clones only and misses some. The sample lists tens of thousands of clones; 70% to 80% were seen once. Having been cultured for roughly 9 days, the cells underwent CD4+ T cell isolation. Antigens for these TCRs are unknown. The source was CD4+ T cells from PBMCs cultured without peptide, collected before COVID-19 vaccination. These receptors came from a human donor who received a COVID-19 vaccine.

In this sample, this clone turned up once. In nucleotides, the CDR3 is TGTGCCACCAGTGGTCTTCAGACAGGGTCGGGCACCGGGGAGCTGTTTTTT. Encoded protein: CATSGLQTGSGTGELFF. This chain uses TRBV24-1 with TRBJ2-2, with 7 bases fitting TRBD1. Germline-derived CDR1 and CDR2 are KGHDR and SFDVKD. V shed 5 bases, J shed 4 bases, and the junction held 12 bases outside the gene matches. The CDR3 is 17 residues long.

V is TRBV21-1 and J is TRBJ1-3; TRBD1, the table's D call, was not compared with the DNA. TRBV21-1 is annotated as a pseudogene. The CDR3 loop spans 16 amino acids. The CDR3 region has the DNA TGTGCCAGCAGCGGGACAGGGCAACACTCTGGAAACACCATATATTTT. It specifies CASSGTGQHSGNTIYF.

The rearrangement joins TRBV28 to TRBJ2-2; TRBD2 aligns across 10 bases. Trimming removed 5 bases from V and 5 bases from J; junction bases left unmatched: 23. This CDR3 has 21 amino acids. Germline CDR1 and CDR2: MDHEN and SYDVKM. The CDR3 protein is CASSPPFRDGKRGGHTGELFF. For the CDR3, the DNA is TGTGCCAGCAGTCCACCTTTCCGGGACGGAAAGCGGGGGGGCCATACCGGGGAGCTGTTTTTT.

V is TRBV5-1 and J is TRBJ1-1; 7 positions match TRBD1. The CDR3 is 15 residues long. CDR1 and CDR2 from the germline V gene are SGHRS and YFSETQ. Trimming removed 5 bases from V and 3 bases from J; junction bases left unmatched: 10. For the CDR3, the DNA is TGCGCCAGCAGAAATCAGCACAGGGGTTACACTGAAGCTTTCTTT. Translated: CASRNQHRGYTEAFF.

The chain uses TRBV29-1 and TRBJ2-5; 10 nucleotides agree with TRBD2. Germline assignment: CDR1 SQVTM and CDR2 ANQGSEA. J was trimmed by 4 bases and V by 7 bases; bases with no gene match: 9. The CDR3 runs 14 residues. The CDR3 DNA sequence: TGCAGCGCTCCGGGGGTAGCGGGGGGAGAGACCCAGTACTTC. Its translation is CSAPGVAGGETQYF.

The chain carries TRBV27 and TRBJ2-2; a possible D gene is TRBD2 (6 bases). The CDR3 totals 19 residues. Germline V gene data show CDR1 as MNHEY and CDR2 as SMNVEV (reference sequence). V lost 3 bases and J lost 5, with 25 bases in between. DNA of the CDR3: TGTGCCAGCAGTTTGAGGGCTTTCCGCGGGGATTTGCAAACCGGGGAGCTGTTTTTT. It translates to CASSLRAFRGDLQTGELFF.

A few counts support this clone. The chain uses TRBV6-2 or TRBV6-3 and TRBJ2-7; TRBD1 agrees at 7 bases. The CDR3 loop spans 12 amino acids. Trimming at V came to 2 bases and at J to 12 bases, leaving 7 bases not matched to a gene. From germline, CDR1 is MNHEY and CDR2 SVGEGT. In nucleotides, the CDR3 is TGTGCCAGCAGTTACCCGGAACAGGGGTGGTACGTC. As protein: CASSYPEQGWYV.

The chain is built from TRBV6-6 and TRBJ1-4; 9 bases are a match to TRBD1. Germline-derived CDR1 and CDR2 are MNHNY and SVGAGI (reference sequence). This CDR3 is built from 15 residues. Germline trimming cut 1 base from V and 8 bases from J; bases unmatched to any gene: 5. This CDR3 is CASSYYRGQEEKLFF. In DNA, the CDR3 is TGTGCCAGCAGTTACTACAGGGGGCAGGAAGAAAAACTGTTTTTT.

The rearrangement joins TRBV5-1 to TRBJ1-4; TRBD1 might be the D (6 bases). Deletions cut 1 base from V and 8 bases from J, with 21 bases between. The CDR3 loop spans 17 amino acids. Germline V CDR1 and CDR2: SGHRS, YFSETQ. CDR3 in DNA: TGCGCCAGCAGCTTGTTGCCCGAAACAGGGATGGGCGAAAAACTGTTTTTT. This sequence encodes CASSLLPETGMGEKLFF.

The chain has TRBV2 and TRBJ2-5; D unresolved. The CDR3 has 13 amino acids. V lost 4 bases and J 0 bases, leaving 6 bases between the germline ends. Germline lookup yields CDR1 SNHLY and CDR2 FYNNEI. CDR3 DNA sequence: TGTGCCAGCAGTGCGAATTACCAAGAGACCCAGTACTTC. Translated: CASSANYQETQYF.